One T cell receptor (beta chain) is described in this entry. TCRdb's copy holds only in-frame clones and misses some; the assay was immunoSEQ multiplex PCR. The sample yields about 80,000 clones, about 95% seen once. This sample was included in a study of technical replicates of blood from a few donors. The V and J ends lost 6 bases and 0 bases, in that order; junction bases with no gene match: 6. Germline CDR1 is KGHSH and CDR2 is LQKENI. The CDR3 has 16 amino acids. The J gene is TRBJ2-3, the V gene TRBV18; 10 bases fit TRBD2. The receptor comes from a human donor in good health. Source material: T cells isolated from PBMCs. The CDR3 protein is CASSRTSGTSTDTQYF. The CDR3 region has the DNA TGTGCCAGCTCCCGCACTAGCGGGACTAGCACAGATACGCAGTATTTT.